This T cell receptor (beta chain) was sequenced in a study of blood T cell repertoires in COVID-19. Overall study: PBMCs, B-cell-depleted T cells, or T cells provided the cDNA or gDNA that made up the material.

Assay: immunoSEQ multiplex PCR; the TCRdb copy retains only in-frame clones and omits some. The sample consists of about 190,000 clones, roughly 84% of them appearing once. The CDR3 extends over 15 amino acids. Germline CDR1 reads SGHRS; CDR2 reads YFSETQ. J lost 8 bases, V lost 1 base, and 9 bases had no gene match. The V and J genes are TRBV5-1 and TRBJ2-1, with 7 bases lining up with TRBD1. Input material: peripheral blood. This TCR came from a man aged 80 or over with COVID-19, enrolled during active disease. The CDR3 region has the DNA TGCGCCAGCAGCTTGACCGGACAGGACGTGTATGAGCAGTTCTTC. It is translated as CASSLTGQDVYEQFF. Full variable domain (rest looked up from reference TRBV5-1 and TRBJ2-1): KAGVTQTPRYLIKTRGQQVTLSCSPISGHRSVSWYQQTPGQGLQFLFEYFSETQRNKGNFPGRFSGRQFSNSRSEMNVSTLELGDSALYLCASSLTGQDVYEQFFGPGTRLTVL.